A selection of T cell receptor beta chains follows, all from one sample in a study of blood T cells in healthy people across ages. TCRdb independently ran MiXCR on the 5' RACE reads; one entry per CDR3 protein. The data contain around 800,000 distinct CDR3 sequences, more than 40% of them singletons. The material sequenced was blood. These receptors came from a man aged 55 to 70 in good health. CDR3s include the opening cysteine and the closing phenylalanine or tryptophan. A D gene is named only where the DNA matches it firmly. Clone size, where shown, is once, few, many, or a class for clones that have expanded.

abundance,j_gene,d_gene,v_gene,CDR3aa,CDR3nt
many,TRBJ1-4,.,TRBV20-1,CSARDGEKLFF,TGCAGTGCTAGAGATGGTGAAAAACTGTTTTTT
.,TRBJ2-2,TRBD1,TRBV29-1,CSVDRVSGELFF,TGCAGCGTGGACAGGGTTTCCGGGGAGCTGTTTTTT
.,TRBJ2-1,.,TRBV18,CASSPSSAEEQFF,TGTGCCAGCTCACCATCTTCGGCCGAAGAGCAGTTCTTC
.,TRBJ2-3,TRBD2,TRBV6-1,CASSGGSGGADTQYF,TGTGCCAGCAGTGGAGGTAGCGGGGGGGCAGATACGCAGTATTTT
few,TRBJ2-7,.,TRBV5-4,CASSWDAGGEQYF,TGTGCCAGCAGCTGGGACGCTGGAGGCGAGCAGTACTTC
many,TRBJ2-5,.,TRBV4-1,CASSQEPSFVGGHLQETQYF,TGCGCCAGCAGCCAAGAGCCGAGCTTCGTCGGGGGGCACTTACAAGAGACCCAGTACTTC
few,TRBJ1-1,.,TRBV27,CASSPRVGINTEAFF,TGTGCCAGCAGTCCAAGGGTAGGGATAAACACTGAAGCTTTCTTT
once,TRBJ1-4,TRBD1,TRBV20-1,CSATKGQGGEKLFF,TGCAGTGCTACCAAGGGACAGGGGGGCGAAAAACTGTTTTTT
once,TRBJ2-2,TRBD2,TRBV4-3,CASSPVSGGKAGELFF,TGCGCCAGCAGCCCTGTAAGCGGGGGGAAGGCCGGGGAGCTGTTTTTT
few,TRBJ2-7,.,TRBV28,CASSFGRVLYEQYF,TGTGCCAGCAGTTTTGGCAGGGTACTCTACGAGCAGTACTTC
.,TRBJ2-2,.,TRBV6-4,CASIGSGELFF,TGTGCCAGCATTGGGTCCGGGGAGCTGTTTTTT
.,TRBJ2-5,TRBD1,TRBV20-1,CSVRTGGQETQYF,TGCAGTGTTAGAACAGGGGGGCAAGAGACCCAGTACTTC
few,TRBJ2-1,TRBD1,TRBV7-9,CASRSDRYNEQFF,TGTGCCAGCAGATCGGACAGGTACAATGAGCAGTTCTTC
.,TRBJ1-6,TRBD1,TRBV7-9,CASSHRTGGNSPLHF,TGTGCCAGCAGCCACAGGACAGGGGGTAATTCACCCCTCCACTTT
few,TRBJ1-1,.,TRBV29-1,CSVERGASEAFF,TGCAGCGTTGAGCGGGGGGCCTCTGAAGCTTTCTTT
.,TRBJ1-1,.,TRBV5-6,CASSLAVGERRNTEAFF,TGTGCCAGCAGCTTGGCCGTTGGGGAACGGCGGAACACTGAAGCTTTCTTT
.,TRBJ2-5,TRBD2,TRBV7-9,CASSPGAGMEETQYF,TGTGCCAGCAGTCCGGGAGCGGGGATGGAGGAGACCCAGTACTTC
.,TRBJ2-3,.,TRBV29-1,CSGSSTGTQYF,TGCAGCGGTTCTAGCACAGGTACGCAGTATTTT
.,TRBJ2-2,.,TRBV4-3,CASSQGATGNTGELFF,TGCGCCAGCAGCCAAGGGGCCACAGGGAACACCGGGGAGCTGTTTTTT
few,TRBJ2-7,.,TRBV10-3,CAIMGGLGEQYF,TGTGCCATCATGGGGGGCCTTGGCGAGCAGTACTTC
few,TRBJ2-3,TRBD2,TRBV28,CASRGVLAGVTDTQYF,TGTGCCAGCAGGGGGGTACTAGCGGGCGTCACAGATACGCAGTATTTT
many,TRBJ2-5,TRBD1,TRBV7-2,CASSLNRGEGETQYF,TGTGCCAGCAGTTTAAACAGGGGGGAAGGAGAGACCCAGTACTTC
.,TRBJ1-4,TRBD1,TRBV4-3,CASSPADRDEKLFF,TGCGCCAGCAGCCCTGCGGACAGGGATGAAAAACTGTTTTTT
.,TRBJ2-3,.,TRBV28,CASSFGGIRADTQYF,TGTGCCAGCAGTTTCGGAGGGATAAGGGCAGATACGCAGTATTTT
.,TRBJ2-4,TRBD2,TRBV3-1,CASSQGIQSGGVYF,TGTGCCAGCAGCCAAGGAATCCAAAGCGGGGGGGTGTACTTC
.,TRBJ2-1,.,TRBV21-1,CASSKQGRAYNEQFF,TGTGCCAGCAGCAAACAGGGTCGGGCCTACAATGAGCAGTTCTTC
few,TRBJ1-4,TRBD1,TRBV7-9,CASRPGTENEKLFF,TGTGCCAGCAGGCCCGGGACAGAAAATGAAAAACTGTTTTTT
.,TRBJ1-2,.,TRBV12-3/TRBV12-4,CASSLARENYGYTF,TGTGCCAGCAGTTTAGCGCGCGAAAACTATGGCTACACCTTC
.,TRBJ2-7,.,TRBV4-1,CASSPGDYKNEQYF,TGCGCCAGCAGCCCAGGGGACTATAAGAACGAGCAGTACTTC
.,TRBJ2-7,.,TRBV24-1,CATSDHSVLNNEQYF,TGTGCCACCAGTGATCACAGTGTACTTAACAATGAGCAGTACTTC
.,TRBJ2-6,TRBD1,TRBV10-3,CATRPGQGAIGADVLTF,TGTGCCACTCGCCCGGGACAGGGGGCAATTGGGGCCGACGTCCTGACTTTC
.,TRBJ2-6,.,TRBV9,CASSGNNSGANVLTF,TGTGCCAGCAGCGGAAACAACTCTGGGGCCAACGTCCTGACTTTC
.,TRBJ2-3,.,TRBV20-1,CSARVSQGLNTQYF,TGCAGTGCTAGAGTCAGTCAGGGGCTAAATACGCAGTATTTT
once,TRBJ2-1,TRBD2,TRBV24-1,CATSDLTSGGSNERFF,TGTGCCACCAGTGATTTGACTAGCGGGGGGTCGAATGAGCGGTTCTTC
many,TRBJ1-2,.,TRBV7-9,CASSSPRTGGYTF,TGTGCCAGCAGCTCCCCAAGGACGGGTGGCTACACCTTC
few,TRBJ2-7,.,TRBV18,CASSPTLAFTEQYF,TGTGCCAGCTCACCCACCCTAGCCTTTACCGAGCAGTACTTC
.,TRBJ2-1,TRBD2,TRBV7-2,CASSLHPASGGQSSYNEQFF,TGTGCCAGCAGCCTCCATCCGGCTAGCGGGGGTCAAAGCTCCTACAATGAGCAGTTCTTC
few,TRBJ2-1,TRBD2,TRBV27,CASSLSAGATYNEQFF,TGTGCCAGCAGTTTATCAGCGGGGGCAACCTACAATGAGCAGTTCTTC
.,TRBJ2-4,TRBD1,TRBV12-3/TRBV12-4,CASSYLGQKNIQYF,TGTGCCAGCAGCTATTTGGGACAGAAAAACATTCAGTACTTC
few,TRBJ2-7,.,TRBV20-1,CSAHGVGSEQYF,TGCAGTGCTCATGGAGTCGGGTCCGAGCAGTACTTC
few,TRBJ2-6,.,TRBV24-1,CATSEAAGANVLTF,TGTGCCACCAGTGAGGCAGCTGGGGCCAACGTCCTGACTTTC
few,TRBJ2-1,TRBD1,TRBV11-3,CASSPGGGRSNEQFF,TGTGCCAGCAGCCCAGGGGGTGGGCGTAGCAATGAGCAGTTCTTC
few,TRBJ2-1,TRBD1,TRBV5-1,CASSSGQGANEQFF,TGCGCCAGCAGCTCTGGACAGGGGGCCAATGAGCAGTTCTTC
.,TRBJ1-2,TRBD1,TRBV20-1,CSARETGGRYGYTF,TGCAGTGCTAGAGAGACAGGGGGGCGATATGGCTACACCTTC
few,TRBJ1-5,TRBD1,TRBV7-9,CASSPGQGITQPQHF,TGTGCCAGCAGCCCGGGACAGGGAATCACTCAGCCCCAGCATTTT
few,TRBJ2-1,TRBD2,TRBV9,CASSVEGLAVYNEQFF,TGTGCCAGCAGCGTAGAAGGACTAGCGGTCTACAATGAGCAGTTCTTC
.,TRBJ1-2,.,TRBV19,CASSSQSPGGQGGRGYTF,TGTGCCAGTAGTTCCCAATCCCCCGGGGGCCAGGGTGGTCGAGGCTACACCTTC
.,TRBJ2-3,TRBD2,TRBV4-2,CATGLAGGDTQYF,TGTGCCACCGGACTAGCGGGGGGTGATACGCAGTATTTT
.,TRBJ2-4,.,TRBV28,CASSRRTLIAKNIQYF,TGTGCCAGCAGTCGTCGGACCTTGATAGCCAAAAACATTCAGTACTTC